A selection of T cell receptor beta chains follows, all from one sample in a study of control samples from healthy donors and cancer patients. Data came from immunoSEQ multiplex PCR; TCRdb stores just in-frame clones and leaves some out. The sample carries fewer than 200,000 clones, 88% recorded once. Sample: blood. Source of these receptors: a woman aged 25 to 39 in good health. Both conserved end residues are part of each CDR3. A D gene is named only where the DNA matches it firmly. Some rows mark clone size as missing; the rest say once, few, many or name a class of expanded clone.

j_call | d_call | clone_size | v_call | cdr3_nt | cdr3_aa
TRBJ2-1 | . | . | TRBV11-1 | TGTGCCAGCAGCTTGAGGGCTAATGAGCAGTTCTTC | CASSLRANEQFF
TRBJ2-3 | . | . | TRBV24-1 | TGTGCCACCAGTGTTAGGGGGGGAGCTAGCACAGATACGCAGTATTTT | CATSVRGGASTDTQYF
TRBJ1-4 | . | . | TRBV20-1 | TGCAGTGCCAGGATCGGTGAAAAACTGTTTTTT | CSARIGEKLFF
TRBJ2-7 | TRBD2 | . | TRBV18 | TGTGCCAGCTCACCAATACGCCCCGGGACTAGCGGACCTCTCCAGCAGTACTTC | CASSPIRPGTSGPLQQYF
TRBJ2-5 | TRBD2 | . | TRBV7-9 | TGTGCCAGCAGCCAACTGCGGGGGGGACAAGAGACCCAGTACTTC | CASSQLRGGQETQYF
TRBJ1-1 | . | . | TRBV30 | TGTGCCTGGAGTGGGCAACCGAACACTGAAGCTTTCTTT | CAWSGQPNTEAFF
TRBJ2-3 | . | . | TRBV12-3/TRBV12-4 | TGTGCCAGCAGTCCCTCGGGGAGAATAACGCAGTATTTT | CASSPSGRITQYF
TRBJ1-2 | TRBD1 | . | TRBV3-1/TRBV3-2 | TGTGCCAGCAGCCAGGGAACAGGGGGTCATGGCTACACCTTC | CASSQGTGGHGYTF
TRBJ1-1 | TRBD1 | . | TRBV18 | TGTGCCAGCTCGTTGGACAGGGCCTCCACTGAAGCTTTCTTT | CASSLDRASTEAFF
TRBJ1-5 | . | . | TRBV7-8 | TGTGCCAGCTCCCTGAAAGCACATCAGCCCCAGCATTTT | CASSLKAHQPQHF
TRBJ2-2 | TRBD2 | . | TRBV4-1 | TGCGCCAGCAGCCCACGGACTAGCCCTAACACCGGGGAGCTGTTTTTT | CASSPRTSPNTGELFF
TRBJ2-5 | . | . | TRBV2 | TGTGCCAGCATAGAAGGGCAGGTGGAAGAGACCCAGTACTTC | CASIEGQVEETQYF
TRBJ1-1 | . | . | TRBV5-4 | TGTGCCAGCAGCTTGCGGGCAGGGGCGAACACTGAAGCTTTCTTT | CASSLRAGANTEAFF
TRBJ2-7 | TRBD1 | . | TRBV5-1 | TGCGCCAGCAGCTTGGAGGGGACAGCTTCCTACGAGCAGTACTTC | CASSLEGTASYEQYF
TRBJ2-1 | TRBD2 | . | TRBV2 | TGTGCCAGCAGCGTTACTAGCGGGGGGTTCTACAATGAGCAGTTCTTC | CASSVTSGGFYNEQFF
TRBJ2-2 | . | . | TRBV28 | TGTGCCAGCAGTTTCAAGGGATCGGACACCGGGGAGCTGTTTTTT | CASSFKGSDTGELFF
TRBJ2-7 | . | . | TRBV2 | TGTGCCAGCAATCAGCGGGTGGGCTCCTACGAGCAGTACTTC | CASNQRVGSYEQYF
TRBJ2-2 | . | once | TRBV2 | TGTGCCAGCAGCGAAAAAGTCAGGGTTGGTGGGGAGCTGTTTTTT | CASSEKVRVGGELFF
TRBJ2-6 | . | . | TRBV14 | TGTGCCAGCAGCCAAGAGTACAGACCTTACTCTGGGGCCAACGTCCTGACTTTC | CASSQEYRPYSGANVLTF
TRBJ2-7 | TRBD1 | . | TRBV19 | TGTGCCAGTACCACATACTTCCGGGACAGGGGCCCCTACGAGCAGTACTTC | CASTTYFRDRGPYEQYF
TRBJ2-3 | TRBD2 | . | TRBV15 | TGTGCCACCAGCCGCGGACTAGCGGGACCAGATACGCAGTATTTT | CATSRGLAGPDTQYF
TRBJ2-3 | TRBD2 | . | TRBV12-5 | TGTGCTTCCTGGGGGGGGTTAGGAGATACGCAGTATTTT | CASWGGLGDTQYF
TRBJ2-7 | . | . | TRBV29-1 | TGCAGCGGGGAAGGGGAGAATTACGAGCAGTACTTC | CSGEGENYEQYF
TRBJ1-5 | TRBD1 | . | TRBV5-3 | TGTGCCAGAAGCCCTTCGGAGGGGGCGGCCAATCAGCCCCAGCATTTT | CARSPSEGAANQPQHF
TRBJ1-1 | TRBD1 | . | TRBV6-5 | TGTGCCAGCAGGAGGGACAGGGGATGGACTGAAGCTTTCTTT | CASRRDRGWTEAFF
TRBJ2-1 | TRBD2 | once | TRBV7-2 | TGTGCCAGCAGCAAGAAGTGGCTTGCGGGAGGGGGTAATGAGCAGTTCTTC | CASSKKWLAGGGNEQFF
TRBJ2-5 | . | . | TRBV28 | TGTGCCAGCAGTTATGTGGCGACAGTTCAAGAGACCCAGTACTTC | CASSYVATVQETQYF
TRBJ2-4 | TRBD2 | . | TRBV11-2 | TGTGCCAGCAGCCAAGACGGGGGGTGGGACATTCAGTACTTC | CASSQDGGWDIQYF
TRBJ1-1 | . | . | TRBV2 | TGTGCCAGCAGGGCCACGGTCGGCGGGAACACTGAAGCTTTCTTT | CASRATVGGNTEAFF
TRBJ2-7 | . | . | TRBV21-1 | TGTGCCAGCAGCAAAGGGGACTCCAGCTCCTACGAGCAGTACTTC | CASSKGDSSSYEQYF
TRBJ1-4 | . | . | TRBV9 | TGTGCCAGCAGCGCGAGGGGGGGCGCCGGGGAAAAACTGTTTTTT | CASSARGGAGEKLFF
TRBJ1-5 | . | . | TRBV5-6 | TGTGCCAGCAGCTTGGGTGAATTATGGAATCAGCCCCAGCATTTT | CASSLGELWNQPQHF
TRBJ2-1 | . | . | TRBV19 | TGTGCCAGTAGTATCTTCGGCAGGTTCGATGAGCAGTTCTTC | CASSIFGRFDEQFF
TRBJ2-7 | TRBD2 | once | TRBV4-2 | TGTGCCAGCAGCCAAGATTGGGGGGAGGGCCTTAGGGTGCAGTACTTC | CASSQDWGEGLRVQYF
TRBJ2-3 | TRBD2 | . | TRBV28 | TGTGCCAGCAGTATAGCGGGAGACGCAGATACGCAGTATTTT | CASSIAGDADTQYF
TRBJ2-1 | TRBD2 | once | TRBV6-1 | TGTGCCAGCAGTGAATGGGGGAGGGACTACAATGAGCAGTTCTTC | CASSEWGRDYNEQFF
TRBJ1-1 | . | . | TRBV6-5 | TGTGCCAGCAGTACCTGGGGGACTAAGAACACTGAAGCTTTCTTT | CASSTWGTKNTEAFF
TRBJ2-7 | . | . | TRBV18 | TGTGCCAGCTCACCACCACTCTCCGGCGAGAAGACCTACGAGCAGTACTTC | CASSPPLSGEKTYEQYF
TRBJ2-5 | TRBD1 | . | TRBV7-9 | TGTGCCAGCAGCCTTCCGACAGGGGTGGGAGAGACCCAGTACTTC | CASSLPTGVGETQYF
TRBJ1-2 | TRBD1 | . | TRBV15 | TGTGCCACCAGCAGAGGACAGGGGGGGATTTATGGCTACACCTTC | CATSRGQGGIYGYTF
TRBJ2-1 | . | . | TRBV15 | TGTGCCACCAGCAGAGAACACCCTCGGGGTACTTCTTTCAATGAGCAGTTCTTC | CATSREHPRGTSFNEQFF
TRBJ2-2 | TRBD1 | . | TRBV5-1 | TGCGCCAGCAGCTTTTCGATGACAGGGCGTACCGGGGAGCTGTTTTTT | CASSFSMTGRTGELFF
TRBJ1-6 | . | . | TRBV18 | TGTGCCAGCTCACCAGGTGCTTTTTATAATTCACCCCTCCACTTT | CASSPGAFYNSPLHF
TRBJ2-3 | TRBD1 | . | TRBV28 | TGTGCCAGCAGTTTAGTTCAGGGGGCATCAGATACGCAGTATTTT | CASSLVQGASDTQYF
TRBJ2-5 | . | . | TRBV27 | TGTGCCAGCAGATCTTCCGGGGTCGTCGGGACCCAGTACTTC | CASRSSGVVGTQYF
TRBJ1-1 | . | . | TRBV20-1 | TGCAGTGCTAGTTTACCCGACGGTACGTCGATCACTGAAGCTTTCTTT | CSASLPDGTSITEAFF
TRBJ2-1 | . | . | TRBV19 | TGTGCCAGTACGCAAAACGCGGTAGGGGCGGATGAGCAGTTCTTC | CASTQNAVGADEQFF
TRBJ2-1 | . | . | TRBV28 | TGTGCCAGCAGTTTAGTAGGGTACAATGAGCAGTTCTTC | CASSLVGYNEQFF
TRBJ2-3 | . | . | TRBV7-9 | TGTGCCAGCAGGCCGGAGGGAGATACGCAGTATTTT | CASRPEGDTQYF
TRBJ1-5 | . | . | TRBV4-1 | TGCGCCAGCAGCCAAGGGGGTGATAGCAATCAGCCCCAGCATTTT | CASSQGGDSNQPQHF
TRBJ1-2 | TRBD1 | . | TRBV4-2 | TGTGCCAGCAGCCAACCGACAGGGGGCTATGGCTACACCTTC | CASSQPTGGYGYTF
TRBJ2-5 | . | . | TRBV3-1/TRBV3-2 | TGTGCCAGCAGCCAAGCGGATGAGACCCAGTACTTC | CASSQADETQYF
TRBJ1-2 | TRBD1 | . | TRBV11-3 | TGTGCCAGCAGCTTAGCCCAGGGGGAAGGCTACACCTTC | CASSLAQGEGYTF
TRBJ1-4 | . | . | TRBV11-2 | TGTGCCAGCACCTCTATGGGGGGCTTTGAAAAACTGTTTTTT | CASTSMGGFEKLFF